This T cell receptor (beta chain) was observed in a study of blood T cell repertoires in COVID-19. Study in general: COVID-19 samples collected from the United States, Italy and Spain covered acute and convalescent phases.

This CDR3 spans 14 amino acids. J was trimmed by 2 bases and V by 9 bases; bases with no gene match: 9. CDR1 is LNHDA, CDR2 SQIVND, per germline (reference sequence). Produced via immunoSEQ multiplex PCR; TCRdb's table is partial and in-frame only. The data contain around 110,000 clones, about 64% of them seen just once; the ten biggest clones take up approximately 0.9%. The receptor was isolated from a human donor with acute or convalescent COVID-19. The donor label of this sample is uncertain. The sequencing input was peripheral blood. The chain has TRBV19 and TRBJ1-1, with TRBD1 identical over 7 bases. CDR3 in DNA: TGTGCCAGCAGACAGGGAGGAGGCAACACTGAAGCTTTCTTT. The encoded protein is CASRQGGGNTEAFF. Based on the CDR3 plus reference TRBV19 and TRBJ1-1, the full variable domain is DGGITQSPKYLFRKEGQNVTLSCEQNLNHDAMYWYRQDPGQGLRLIYYSQIVNDFQKGDIAEGYSVSREKKESFPLTVTSAQKNPTAFYLCASRQGGGNTEAFFGQGTRLTVV.